Below, 21 T cell receptor beta chains from the same sample are listed, as sequenced in a study of cytomegalovirus exposure and HLA in healthy donors. Both 60 Vbeta primers and 13 Jbeta primers went into the PCR. Sequencing was performed with immunoSEQ multiplex PCR; in TCRdb, only in-frame clones are kept and a portion is missing. The repertoire holds some 110,000 clones, with around 75% as singletons. Material: PBMCs. All receptors derive from a man aged 35 to 55 in good health and CMV-seronegative.

J is TRBJ2-7 and V is TRBV18, with 8 nucleotides matching TRBD2. The CDR3 consists of 15 residues. With V trimmed by 3 bases and J by 2 bases, 6 bases remained unmatched. Germline CDR1 and CDR2: KGHSH and LQKENI. The CDR3 here is CASSPRDSGAYEQYF. The CDR3 DNA is TGTGCCAGCTCACCCCGAGATAGCGGGGCCTACGAGCAGTACTTC.

This clone has more than one count but fewer than ten. The chain combines TRBV19 with TRBJ2-3; tentatively, D is TRBD2 (5 bases). Trimming removed 10 bases from V and 3 bases from J, with 20 bases in between. CDR3 size: 15 residues. Germline CDR1 reads LNHDA; CDR2 reads SQIVND (reference sequence). CDR3 sequence reads: CATNLPGTTTDTQYF. The CDR3 bases are TGTGCCACTAACCTACCGGGAACCACAACAGATACGCAGTATTTT.

The chain combines TRBV7-3 with TRBJ1-2; D not certain. This CDR3 contains 15 residues. The V end was cut by 2 bases, the J end by 4 bases, with 14 bases between. Germline-derived CDR1 and CDR2 are SGHTA and FQGTGA. The CDR3 sequence: CASSLPFAFPYGYTF. CDR3 coding DNA: TGTGCCAGCAGCTTACCCTTCGCGTTCCCCTATGGCTACACCTTC.

The chain couples TRBV5-6 to TRBJ2-3; the D gene is possibly TRBD2 (6 bases). CDR1 and CDR2 from the germline V gene are SGHDT and YYEEEE. The CDR3 extends over 17 amino acids. V gave up 1 base and J gave up 5 bases, with 20 bases separating them. CDR3 residues: CASSLLGGRPSEDTQYF. For the CDR3, the DNA is TGTGCCAGCAGCTTGCTGGGGGGACGCCCCTCGGAAGATACGCAGTATTTT. Full variable domain (outside the CDR3, taken from reference TRBV5-6 and TRBJ2-3): DAGVTQSPTHLIKTRGQQVTLRCSPKSGHDTVSWYQQALGQGPQFIFQYYEEEERQRGNFPDRFSGHQFPNYSSELNVNALLLGDSALYLCASSLLGGRPSEDTQYFGPGTRLTVL.

The chain has TRBV29-1 and TRBJ2-1; 9 nucleotides align to TRBD1. V lost 1 base, J lost 2 bases, and 6 bases stayed unmatched. Looked up from germline, CDR1 is SQVTM and CDR2 is ANQGSEA. CDR3 size: 16 residues. The CDR3 DNA is TGCAGCGTTGAAGGGGAGGACAGGGGAGCCTACAATGAGCAGTTCTTC. It specifies CSVEGEDRGAYNEQFF.

This chain joins TRBV29-1 and TRBJ2-1, with no clear D. CDR1 is SQVTM, CDR2 ANQGSEA, per germline. The V end was cut by 0 bases, the J end by 7 bases, with 13 bases between. The CDR3 has 14 residues. The CDR3 nucleotides are TGCAGCGTTGAAGAGTGGCGGTATGAGAATGAGCAGTTCTTC. Its protein is CSVEEWRYENEQFF.

V gene TRBV6-5 combines with J gene TRBJ1-2, with a possible D match to TRBD1 (5 bases). V was trimmed by 3 bases and J by 6 bases, leaving 11 bases between them. This CDR3 has 13 amino acids. Germline V gives CDR1 MNHEY, CDR2 SVGAGI. In DNA form, the CDR3 reads TGTGCCAGCAGTTATTTGGCAGGGCATGGCTACACCTTC. This encodes CASSYLAGHGYTF.

The V gene is TRBV10-3, the J gene TRBJ2-5; 14 bases agree with TRBD2. CDR3 length: 15 residues. The ends lost 4 bases at V and 3 bases at J; junction bases unmatched: 1. Germline CDR1 is ENHRY and CDR2 is SYGVKD. The CDR3, as DNA: TGTGCCATCAGTGGGGGACTAGCGGGAGAAGAGACCCAGTACTTC. Translated, it gives CAISGGLAGEETQYF.

This clone was found a few times. The rearrangement links TRBV2 to TRBJ2-5, with D possibly being TRBD1 (5 bases). The DNA end lines up better with TRBJ2-7; the J call may be wrong. This CDR3 has 11 residues. Germline V gene sequence: CDR1 SNHLY, CDR2 FYNNEI. In nucleotides, the CDR3 is TGTGCCAGCGGCAAGGGGTACGAGCAGTACTTC. Its protein product is CASGKGYEQYF.

The V gene is TRBV19, the J gene TRBJ1-2; D gene ambiguous. The V gene's germline CDR1 is LNHDA and CDR2 SQIVND (reference sequence). This CDR3 contains 14 residues. Trimming stripped 1 base from V and 1 base from J, with 7 bases between. The CDR3 sequence: CASSIVQNNYGYTF. DNA for the CDR3: TGTGCCAGTAGTATAGTTCAGAATAACTATGGCTACACCTTC.

The V call is TRBV7-2, the J call TRBJ1-4; no reliable D call. CDR3 length: 15 residues. Germline CDR1 SGHTA, CDR2 FQGNSA. V was shortened by 1 base and J by 3 bases, with 9 bases between the two germline ends. The CDR3 here is CASSLGVAANEKLFF. The CDR3 DNA sequence: TGTGCCAGCAGCTTAGGGGTAGCGGCTAATGAAAAACTGTTTTTT.

This clone appeared a single time. The V and J genes are TRBV5-1 and TRBJ2-6; 9 bases map to TRBD1. The CDR3 is made up of 17 amino acids. Germline V gene lookup returns CDR1 SGHRS and CDR2 YFSETQ. With V trimmed by 4 bases and J by 2 bases, 7 bases remained unmatched. CDR3 protein: CASSPGQGSPGANVLTF. CDR3 bases: TGCGCCAGCAGCCCCGGACAGGGGTCTCCTGGGGCCAACGTCCTGACTTTC.

This clone appeared a few times. This chain links TRBV4-2 with TRBJ2-5; 9 bases are a match to TRBD2. Germline V gene data show CDR1 as LGHNA and CDR2 as YNFKEQ. This CDR3 has 15 residues. V trimming: 0 bases; J trimming: 7 bases; junction bases outside the gene matches: 6. The DNA for the CDR3 is TGTGCCAGCAGCCAAGATCGTAATAGCGGGGGGACCCAGTACTTC. Its protein is CASSQDRNSGGTQYF.

The V gene is TRBV19, the J gene TRBJ2-5; D not resolved. Deletions cut 4 bases from V and 2 bases from J, with 5 bases between. This CDR3 spans 12 amino acids. Germline values: CDR1 LNHDA, CDR2 SQIVND (reference sequence). CDR3 nucleotide sequence: TGTGCCAGTAGTACCAGACAAGAGACCCAGTACTTC. It yields the protein CASSTRQETQYF.

This sequence joins TRBV4-2 and TRBJ2-7, with 8 bases identical to TRBD2. The germline gives CDR1 LGHNA, CDR2 YNFKEQ. V dropped 1 base and J dropped 0; count of bases not matched to a gene: 5. This CDR3 region has 16 residues. CDR3 bases: TGTGCCAGCAGCCAAGTTGGCGGGGGGAGCTCCTACGAGCAGTACTTC. Amino acids: CASSQVGGGSSYEQYF.

The V gene is TRBV5-1, the J gene TRBJ2-1; 12 bases line up with TRBD2. The CDR3 totals 14 residues. Trimming cost V 0 bases and J 10 bases; bases outside gene matches: 2. Germline CDR1 SGHRS, CDR2 YFSETQ. The CDR3, as DNA: TGCGCCAGCAGCTTGGAAGGGACTAGCGGGGAGCAGTTCTTC. This gives the protein CASSLEGTSGEQFF.

The rearrangement uses TRBV4-1 and TRBJ2-7; 7 nucleotides agree with TRBD2. The length of the CDR3 is 17 residues. Germline assignment: CDR1 MGHRA and CDR2 YSYEKL. Trimming removed 0 bases from V and 7 bases from J; junction bases left unmatched: 15. DNA of the CDR3: TGCGCCAGCAGCCAAGAGGGAGGGGCAGGCCGCTTAGGGGAGCAGTACTTC. Translation gives CASSQEGGAGRLGEQYF.

The chain recombines TRBV7-9 with TRBJ2-2; D is possibly TRBD2 (6 bases). The V gene's germline CDR1 is SEHNR and CDR2 FQNEAQ (reference sequence). Trimming shortened V by 6 bases and J by 3 bases, and 11 bases separated the two germline ends. CDR3 length: 14 residues. The CDR3 bases are TGTGCCAGCAGTCAAACTAGCTACACCGGGGAGCTGTTTTTT. This translates into CASSQTSYTGELFF.

The rearrangement links TRBV13 to TRBJ2-7; 10 nucleotides line up with TRBD2. Germline CDR1 PRHDT, CDR2 FYEKMQ (reference sequence). The CDR3 totals 13 residues. V was pared by 4 bases and J by 5 bases, with 2 bases of the junction left unmatched. The CDR3 region has the DNA TGTGCCAGCAGCTCGGGACTAGCGAACGAGCAGTACTTC. The encoded protein is CASSSGLANEQYF. Using reference TRBV13 and TRBJ2-7 for the parts outside the CDR3, the full variable domain is AAGVIQSPRHLIKEKRETATLKCYPIPRHDTVYWYQQGPGQDPQFLISFYEKMQSDKGSIPDRFSAQQFSDYHSELNMSSLELGDSALYFCASSSGLANEQYFGPGTRLTVT.

J is TRBJ2-1 and V is TRBV19, with no clear D. V was trimmed by 3 bases and J by 7 bases, leaving 13 bases between them. The CDR3 is made up of 14 amino acids. Germline V CDR1 and CDR2: LNHDA, SQIVND (reference sequence). CDR3: CASSMGAPENEQFF. DNA for the CDR3: TGTGCCAGTAGTATGGGTGCCCCGGAGAATGAGCAGTTCTTC.

This chain joins TRBV6-5 and TRBJ1-2; D is possibly TRBD1 (6 bases). The germline V gene has CDR1 MNHEY and CDR2 SVGAGI. There are 13 residues in the CDR3. Trimming removed 6 bases at V and 4 bases at J, with 12 bases between. CDR3 DNA sequence: TGTGCCAGCAGCCAGGGACAACTCTATGGCTACACCTTC. This gives the protein CASSQGQLYGYTF.